This T cell receptor beta chain comes out of a study of CD8+CD57+ T cells in acquired aplastic anemia. About the research overall: Quantities of DNA derived from sorted CD4+ and CD8+ cells averaged around 3 ug.

Broader study findings: CD8+ Simpson's diversity in patients was not significantly different from that in controls. Found in both controls and patients were some 31 CD8+ CDR3 sequences.

A remark on this clonotype: Its specificity is unknown.

Individuals selected for sequencing had exhibited CD8+CD57+ cell expansion on flow cytometry. Severe acquired aplastic anemia affected all patients. The use of genomic DNA as template underpinned the TCR beta VDJ and CDR3 profiling. Via MiXCR, TCRdb re-called the reads, giving one row per CDR3 protein. The sample holds some 200,000 distinct CDR3 sequences, roughly half seen once. CDR1 is SGHVS and CDR2 is FQNEAQ in the germline V gene. V was cut by 6 bases and J by 4 bases, with 18 bases left in between. CDR3 length equals 15 residues. The chain couples TRBV7-8 to TRBJ1-2; possible D gene TRBD1, 6 bases. The TCR sequence derives from a human donor with aplastic anemia. The material sequenced was sorted CD4+, CD8+, or CD8+CD57+ T cells (not recorded which) from PBMCs. CDR3 DNA: TGTGCCAGCAGTCCTTTACAGGGATCTGGCTATGGCTACACCTTC. Protein product: CASSPLQGSGYGYTF.